The TCR beta chain described here comes from a study of blood T cell repertoires in COVID-19. Looking at the study overall: PBMCs, B-cell-depleted T cells, or T cells were the source of the cDNA or gDNA that made up the material.

Self-reported history from a screening survey and questionnaire set each donor's cohort. Those designated as exposed participants met a COVID-19 case within 2 weeks before study entry. TCRdb keeps only in-frame clones here, not all; method: immunoSEQ multiplex PCR. The sample holds hundreds of thousands of clones, roughly 85% seen once. The CDR3 length is 14 residues. With V trimmed by 4 bases and J by 7 bases, 7 bases remained unmatched. The germline CDR1 and CDR2 sequences are SGDLS and YYNGEE. This TCR derives from a middle-aged man who had been exposed to COVID-19. Sequenced sample: PBMCs or T cells enriched from blood (not recorded which). V gene TRBV9 combines with J gene TRBJ2-2; 7 bases fit TRBD1. For the CDR3, the DNA is TGTGCCAGCAGCCGACAGGGAGTTCTCGGGGAGCTGTTTTTT. Translating gives CASSRQGVLGELFF.